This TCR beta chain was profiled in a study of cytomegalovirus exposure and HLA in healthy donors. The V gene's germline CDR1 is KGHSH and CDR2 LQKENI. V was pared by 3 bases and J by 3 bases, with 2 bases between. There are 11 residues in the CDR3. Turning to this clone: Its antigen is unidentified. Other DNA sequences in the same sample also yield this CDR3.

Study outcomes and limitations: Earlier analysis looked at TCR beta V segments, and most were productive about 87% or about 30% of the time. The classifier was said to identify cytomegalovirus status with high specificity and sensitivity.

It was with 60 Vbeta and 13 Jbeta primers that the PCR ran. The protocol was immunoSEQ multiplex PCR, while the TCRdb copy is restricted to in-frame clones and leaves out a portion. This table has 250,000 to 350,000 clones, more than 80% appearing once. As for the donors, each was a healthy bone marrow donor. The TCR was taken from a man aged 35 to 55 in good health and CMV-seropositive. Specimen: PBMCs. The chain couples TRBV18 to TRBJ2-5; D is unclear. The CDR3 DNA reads TGTGCCAGCTCACCCGAAGAGACCCAGTACTTC. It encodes CASSPEETQYF.